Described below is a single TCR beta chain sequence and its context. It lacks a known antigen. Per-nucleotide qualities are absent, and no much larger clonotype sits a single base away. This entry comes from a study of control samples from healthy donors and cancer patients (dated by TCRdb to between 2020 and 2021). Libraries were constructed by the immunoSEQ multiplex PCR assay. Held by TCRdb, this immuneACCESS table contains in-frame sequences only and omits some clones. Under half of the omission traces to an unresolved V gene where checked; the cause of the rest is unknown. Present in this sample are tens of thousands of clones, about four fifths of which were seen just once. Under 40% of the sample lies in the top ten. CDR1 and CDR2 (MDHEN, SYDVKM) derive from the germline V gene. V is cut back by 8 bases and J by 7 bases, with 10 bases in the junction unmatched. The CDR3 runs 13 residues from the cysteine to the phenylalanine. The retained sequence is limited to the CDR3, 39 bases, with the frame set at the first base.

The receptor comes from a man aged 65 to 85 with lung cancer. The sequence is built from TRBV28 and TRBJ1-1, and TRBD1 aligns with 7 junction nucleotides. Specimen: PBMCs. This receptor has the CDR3 CASLGYRGNEAFF. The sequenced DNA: TGTGCCAGCTTGGGTTACAGGGGTAATGAAGCTTTCTTT.